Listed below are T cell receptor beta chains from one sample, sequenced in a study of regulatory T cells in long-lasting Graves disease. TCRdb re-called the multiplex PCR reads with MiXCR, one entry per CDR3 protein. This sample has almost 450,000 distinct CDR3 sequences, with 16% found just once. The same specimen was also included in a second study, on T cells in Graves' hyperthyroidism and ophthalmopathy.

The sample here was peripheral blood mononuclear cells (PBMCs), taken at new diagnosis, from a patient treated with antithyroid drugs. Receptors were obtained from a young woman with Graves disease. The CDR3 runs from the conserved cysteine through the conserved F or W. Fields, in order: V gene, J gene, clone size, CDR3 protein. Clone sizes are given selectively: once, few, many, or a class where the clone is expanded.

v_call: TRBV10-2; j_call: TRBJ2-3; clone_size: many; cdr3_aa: CASSGAVRAGGLDTQYF
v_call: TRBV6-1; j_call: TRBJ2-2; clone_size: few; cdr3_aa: CASSELGASGSGELFF
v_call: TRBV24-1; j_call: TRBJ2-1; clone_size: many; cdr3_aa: CATSDPGLAGGPIGEQFF
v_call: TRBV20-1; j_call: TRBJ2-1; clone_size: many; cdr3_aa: CSARAGAGLLYNEQFF
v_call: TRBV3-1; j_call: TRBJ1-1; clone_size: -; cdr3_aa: CASSQVLGAEAFF
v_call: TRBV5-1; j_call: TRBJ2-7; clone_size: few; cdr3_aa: CASSLVGLGSYEQYF
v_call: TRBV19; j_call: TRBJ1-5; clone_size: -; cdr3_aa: CASNNQGHSNQPQHF
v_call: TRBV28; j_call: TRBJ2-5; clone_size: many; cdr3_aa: CASSLGGTPSVETQYF
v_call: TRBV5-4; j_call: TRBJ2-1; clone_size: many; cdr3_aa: CASSPGLAKYNEQFF
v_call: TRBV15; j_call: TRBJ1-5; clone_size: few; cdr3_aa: CATSSPGRGDQPQHF
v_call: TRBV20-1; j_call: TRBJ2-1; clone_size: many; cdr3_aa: CSALAAYNEQFF
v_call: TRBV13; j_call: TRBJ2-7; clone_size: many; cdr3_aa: CASSVFSGRDHEQYF
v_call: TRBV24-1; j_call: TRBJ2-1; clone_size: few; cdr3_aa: CATSDTIYNEQFF
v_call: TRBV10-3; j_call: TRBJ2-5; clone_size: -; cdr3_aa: CAISFSDEETQYF
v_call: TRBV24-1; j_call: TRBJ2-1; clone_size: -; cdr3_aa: CATSDFQGGTDEQFF
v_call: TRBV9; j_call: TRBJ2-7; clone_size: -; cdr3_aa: CASSDPGGVVEREISEQYF
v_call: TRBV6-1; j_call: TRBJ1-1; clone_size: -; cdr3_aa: CASGTWSYTEAFF
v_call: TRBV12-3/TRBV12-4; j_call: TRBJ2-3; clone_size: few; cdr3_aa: CASNPGLAGGGHTQYF
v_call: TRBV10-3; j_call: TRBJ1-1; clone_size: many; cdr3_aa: CAIKLDSDTEAFF
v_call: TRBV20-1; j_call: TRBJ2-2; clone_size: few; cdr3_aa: CSASGLGPAVGELFF
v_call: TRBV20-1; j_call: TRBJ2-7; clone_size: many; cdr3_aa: CSATQSGLSYEQYF
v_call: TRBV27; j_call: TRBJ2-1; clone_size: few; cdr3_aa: CASSYGTGYRYEQFF
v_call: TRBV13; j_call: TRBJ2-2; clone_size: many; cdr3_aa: CASSLAGSNTGELFF
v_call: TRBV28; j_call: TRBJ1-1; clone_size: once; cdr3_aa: CASIDLNTEAFF
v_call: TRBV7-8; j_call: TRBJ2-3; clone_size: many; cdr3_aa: CASRIVATSGGGRADTQYF
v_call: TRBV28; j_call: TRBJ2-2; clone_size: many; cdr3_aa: CASRQGINTGELFF
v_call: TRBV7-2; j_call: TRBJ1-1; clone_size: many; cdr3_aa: CASSSRTSYTEAFF
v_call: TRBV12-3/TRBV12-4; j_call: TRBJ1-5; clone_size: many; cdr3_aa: CASSLGSPQHF
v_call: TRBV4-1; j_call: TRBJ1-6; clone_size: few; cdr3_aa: CASSLEGASNLDSPLHF
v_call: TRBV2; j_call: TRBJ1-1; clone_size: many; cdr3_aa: CASIWQNTEAFF
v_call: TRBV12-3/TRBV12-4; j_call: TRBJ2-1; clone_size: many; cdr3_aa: CASSAGQGNEQFF
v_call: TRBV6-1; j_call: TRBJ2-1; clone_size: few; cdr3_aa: CASSPESSLLEQFF
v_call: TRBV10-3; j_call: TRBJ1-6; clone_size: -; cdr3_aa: CAISSGRGGSPLYF
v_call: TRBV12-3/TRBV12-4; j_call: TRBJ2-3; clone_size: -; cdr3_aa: CASSPLQGSGRAQDTQYF
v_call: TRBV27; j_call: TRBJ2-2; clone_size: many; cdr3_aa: CASMKGRDGELFF
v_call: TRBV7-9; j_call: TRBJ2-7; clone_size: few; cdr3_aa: CASSLVVGGLNSYEQYF
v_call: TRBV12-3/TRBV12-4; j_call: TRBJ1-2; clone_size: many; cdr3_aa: CASSPPGTGPFRGYTF
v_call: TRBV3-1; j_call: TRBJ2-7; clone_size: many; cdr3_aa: CASSPGSGASYEQYF
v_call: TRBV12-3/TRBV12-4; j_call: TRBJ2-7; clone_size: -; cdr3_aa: CASSLAATGSPYEQYF
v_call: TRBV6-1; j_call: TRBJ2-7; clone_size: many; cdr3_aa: CASRRPGRGFTYEQYF
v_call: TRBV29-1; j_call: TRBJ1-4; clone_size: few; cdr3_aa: CSALGGANEKLFF
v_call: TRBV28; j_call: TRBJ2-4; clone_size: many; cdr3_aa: CASKGGNIDIQYF
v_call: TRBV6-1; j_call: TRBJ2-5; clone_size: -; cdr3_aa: CASRAPSGRAFTTQYF
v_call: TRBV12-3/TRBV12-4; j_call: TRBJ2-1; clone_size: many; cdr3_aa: CASSPTDRDSEQFF
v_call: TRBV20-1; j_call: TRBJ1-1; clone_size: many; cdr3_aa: CSPSNGPEAFF
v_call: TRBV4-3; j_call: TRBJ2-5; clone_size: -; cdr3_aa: CASSQDHLAGETQYF